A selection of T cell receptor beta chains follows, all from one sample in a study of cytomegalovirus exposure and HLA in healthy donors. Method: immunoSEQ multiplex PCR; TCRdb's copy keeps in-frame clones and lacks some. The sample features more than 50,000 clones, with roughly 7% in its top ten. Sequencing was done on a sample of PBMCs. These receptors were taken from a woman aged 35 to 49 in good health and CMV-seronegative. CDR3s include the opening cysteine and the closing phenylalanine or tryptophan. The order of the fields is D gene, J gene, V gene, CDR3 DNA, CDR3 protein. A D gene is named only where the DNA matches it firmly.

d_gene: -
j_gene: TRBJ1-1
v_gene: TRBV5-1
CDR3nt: TGCGCCAGCACCCCTTCGGGGGAGACTGAAGCTTTCTTT
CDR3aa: CASTPSGETEAFF

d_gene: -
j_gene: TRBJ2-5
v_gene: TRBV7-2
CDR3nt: TGTGCCAGCAGCCCAGGAGGTGGAGAGACCCAGTACTTC
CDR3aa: CASSPGGGETQYF

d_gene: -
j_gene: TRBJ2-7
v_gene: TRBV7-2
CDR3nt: TGTGCCAGCAGCACGAGGACAGTCTACGAGCAGTACTTC
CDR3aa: CASSTRTVYEQYF

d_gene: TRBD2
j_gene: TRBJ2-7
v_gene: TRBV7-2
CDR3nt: TGTGCCAGCAGCCCTCGCAGCGGGGGGTCCTTAGAGGCCTACGAGCAGTACTTC
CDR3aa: CASSPRSGGSLEAYEQYF

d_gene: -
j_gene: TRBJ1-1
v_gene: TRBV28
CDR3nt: TGTGCCAGCAGTTTTCGCGGGATGAACACTGAAGCTTTCTTT
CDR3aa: CASSFRGMNTEAFF

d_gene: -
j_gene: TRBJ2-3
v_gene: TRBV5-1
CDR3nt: TGCGCCAGCAGCCTGAGACTAGACGGCGATACGCAGTATTTT
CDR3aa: CASSLRLDGDTQYF

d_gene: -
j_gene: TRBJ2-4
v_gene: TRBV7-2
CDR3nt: TGTGCCAGCAGTCATGGGACGTCCTACGGGGGAAACATTCAGTACTTC
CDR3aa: CASSHGTSYGGNIQYF

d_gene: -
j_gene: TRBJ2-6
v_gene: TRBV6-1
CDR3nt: TGTGCCAGCAGTAAAGACAGGAATGGGAACAACGTCCTGACTTTC
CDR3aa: CASSKDRNGNNVLTF

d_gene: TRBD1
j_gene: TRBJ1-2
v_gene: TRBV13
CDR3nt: TGTGCCAGCAGCTTTGGGACAGGGTATGGAGTTTCGAGCTACACCTTC
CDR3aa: CASSFGTGYGVSSYTF

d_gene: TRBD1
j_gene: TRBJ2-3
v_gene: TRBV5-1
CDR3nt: TGCGCCAGCAGCCGACAGGGTAACACAGATACGCAGTATTTT
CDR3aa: CASSRQGNTDTQYF

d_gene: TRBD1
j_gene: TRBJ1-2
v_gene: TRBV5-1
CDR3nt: TGCGCCAGCAAACCAGACAGGGGCTATGGCTACACCTTC
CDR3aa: CASKPDRGYGYTF

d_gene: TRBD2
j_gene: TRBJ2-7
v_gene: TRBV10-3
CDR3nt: TGTGCCATTAGAAACGAAGGACTAGCGGGACCGAGGGGGAACTACGAGCAGTACTTC
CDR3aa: CAIRNEGLAGPRGNYEQYF

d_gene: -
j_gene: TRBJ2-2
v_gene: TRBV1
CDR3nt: TGCACCAGCAGCCCGGGACTAAGAAACACCGGGGAGCTGTTTTTT
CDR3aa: CTSSPGLRNTGELFF

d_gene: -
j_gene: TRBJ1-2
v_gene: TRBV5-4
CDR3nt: TGTGCCAGCAGCTTGGGCCAGGGGTCTGGGGCTAACTATGGCTACACCTTC
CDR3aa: CASSLGQGSGANYGYTF

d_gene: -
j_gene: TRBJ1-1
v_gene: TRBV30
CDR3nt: TGTGCCTGGGGCCCTCCAGGGTTCGGTGAAGCTTTCTTT
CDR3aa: CAWGPPGFGEAFF

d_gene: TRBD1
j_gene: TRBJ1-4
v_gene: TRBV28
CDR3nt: TGTGCCAGCAGTCTGACAGGGGTAGAGGAAAAACTGTTTTTT
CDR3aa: CASSLTGVEEKLFF

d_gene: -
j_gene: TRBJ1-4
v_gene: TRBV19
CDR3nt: TGTGCCAGTAGTATTTCCAGGGGCACTGAAAAACTGTTTTTT
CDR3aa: CASSISRGTEKLFF

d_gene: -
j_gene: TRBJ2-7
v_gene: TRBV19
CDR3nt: TGTGCCAGTAGTATGGCCGCCGTTGCGGGGAACGAGCAGTACTTC
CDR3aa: CASSMAAVAGNEQYF

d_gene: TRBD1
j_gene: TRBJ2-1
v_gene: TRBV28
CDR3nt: TGTGCCAGCAGTCTCTCGGGACAGATCAATGAGCAGTTCTTC
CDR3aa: CASSLSGQINEQFF

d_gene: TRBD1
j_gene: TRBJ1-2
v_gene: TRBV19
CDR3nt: TGTGCCAGTAGTATCCGGACAGGGGCCTATGGCTACACCTTC
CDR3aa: CASSIRTGAYGYTF

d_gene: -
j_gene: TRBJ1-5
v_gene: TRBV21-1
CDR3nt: TGTGCCAGCAGCCCTCGGGGGAATCAGCCCCAGCATTTT
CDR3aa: CASSPRGNQPQHF

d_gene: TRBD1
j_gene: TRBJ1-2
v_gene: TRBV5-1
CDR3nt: TGCGCCAGCAGCCCCCAGACAGGGGCGGGGGGCTACACCTTC
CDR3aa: CASSPQTGAGGYTF

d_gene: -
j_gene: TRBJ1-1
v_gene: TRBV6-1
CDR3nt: TGTGCCAGCAGTGAGTTCGTACAAGTGAACACTGAAGCTTTCTTT
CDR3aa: CASSEFVQVNTEAFF

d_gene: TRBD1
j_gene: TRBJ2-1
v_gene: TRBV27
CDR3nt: TGTGCCAGCAGTTCCGGACAGGGGGCGGGGAATGAGCAGTTCTTC
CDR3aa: CASSSGQGAGNEQFF

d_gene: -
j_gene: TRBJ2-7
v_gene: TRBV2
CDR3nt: TGTGCCAGCAGTACCGGTCGGGAGCCATTATACGAGCAGTACTTC
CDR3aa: CASSTGREPLYEQYF

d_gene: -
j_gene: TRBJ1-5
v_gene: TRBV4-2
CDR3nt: TGTGCCAGCAGCCAAGAGGGGTGGACTGTTGGAAATCAGCCCCAGCATTTT
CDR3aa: CASSQEGWTVGNQPQHF

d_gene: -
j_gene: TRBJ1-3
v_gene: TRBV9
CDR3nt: TGTGCCAGCAGCGCAATAGACACATCTGGAAACACCATATATTTT
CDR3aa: CASSAIDTSGNTIYF

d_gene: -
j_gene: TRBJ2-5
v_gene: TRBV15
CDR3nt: TGTGCCACCAGCACCCGAGGGCCTCCAGAGACCCAGTACTTC
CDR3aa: CATSTRGPPETQYF

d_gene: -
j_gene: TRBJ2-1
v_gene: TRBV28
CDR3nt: TGTGCCAGCAGTTTAATTACGGGGGGTATTAGGACAGAATCCTACAATGAGCAGTTCTTC
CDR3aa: CASSLITGGIRTESYNEQFF

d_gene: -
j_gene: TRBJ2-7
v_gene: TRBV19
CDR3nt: TGTGCCAGTCAAGGAGGGGAGTTGGGGTACGAGCAGTACTTC
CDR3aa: CASQGGELGYEQYF

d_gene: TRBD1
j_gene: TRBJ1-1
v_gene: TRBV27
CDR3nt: TGTGCCAGCTGCGCGGACAGGGCGTTTTTCACTGAAGCTTTCTTT
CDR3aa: CASCADRAFFTEAFF

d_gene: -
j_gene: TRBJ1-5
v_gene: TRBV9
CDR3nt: TGTGCCAGCAGCGTAGGAGGGGGAGATAGCAATCAGCCCCAGCATTTT
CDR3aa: CASSVGGGDSNQPQHF

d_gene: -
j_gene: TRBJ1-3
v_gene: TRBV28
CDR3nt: TGTGCCAGCATCCGCCGGACTTTCGCCGGAAACACCATATATTTT
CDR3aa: CASIRRTFAGNTIYF

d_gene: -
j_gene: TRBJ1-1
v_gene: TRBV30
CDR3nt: TGTGCCTGGAACGCGTATTCGAACACTGAAGCTTTCTTT
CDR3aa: CAWNAYSNTEAFF

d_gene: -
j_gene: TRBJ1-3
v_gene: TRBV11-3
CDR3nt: TGTGCCAGCAGCGCCTCGAGGACGGGGGGCACCATATATTTT
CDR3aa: CASSASRTGGTIYF

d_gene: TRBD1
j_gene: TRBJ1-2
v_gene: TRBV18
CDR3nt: TGTGCCAGCTCACCACCGGGACAGGGGAGGGGCTACACCTTC
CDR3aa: CASSPPGQGRGYTF

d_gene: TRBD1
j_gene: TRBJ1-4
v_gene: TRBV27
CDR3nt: TGTGCCAGCAGTCCCCTGGGACAGGGGGGTGAAAAACTGTTTTTT
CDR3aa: CASSPLGQGGEKLFF

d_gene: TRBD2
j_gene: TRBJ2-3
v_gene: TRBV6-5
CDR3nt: TGTGCCAGCAGTTTCCGGACTAGCGGGGGGAAAGATACGCAGTATTTT
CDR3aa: CASSFRTSGGKDTQYF

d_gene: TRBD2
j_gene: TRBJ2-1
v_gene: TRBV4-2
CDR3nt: TGTGCCAGCAGCCATAGCGGGGGGGCCTTCAATGAGCAGTTCTTC
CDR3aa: CASSHSGGAFNEQFF

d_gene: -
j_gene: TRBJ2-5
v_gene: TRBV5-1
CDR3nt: TGCGCCAGCAGCTTGGACATCCAAGAGACCCAGTACTTC
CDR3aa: CASSLDIQETQYF

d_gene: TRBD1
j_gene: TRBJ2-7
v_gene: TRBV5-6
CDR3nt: TGTGCCAGCAGACCGGGACAGGGATCCTACGAGCAGTACTTC
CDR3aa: CASRPGQGSYEQYF

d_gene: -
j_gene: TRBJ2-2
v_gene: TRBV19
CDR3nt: TGTGCCAGTGAACAGGGAAGGACCGGGGAGCTGTTTTTT
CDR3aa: CASEQGRTGELFF

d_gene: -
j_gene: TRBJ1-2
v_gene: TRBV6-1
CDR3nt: TGTGCCAGCAGTGAACCAGGGTGGGATGGCTACACCTTC
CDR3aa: CASSEPGWDGYTF

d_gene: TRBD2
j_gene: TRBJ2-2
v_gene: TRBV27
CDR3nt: TGTGCCAGCAGTTTTATTCGAGTTTCCCTGGGGAGACTAGCGGGAGTGTCTACCACCGGGGAGCTGTTTTTT
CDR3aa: CASSFIRVSLGRLAGVSTTGELFF

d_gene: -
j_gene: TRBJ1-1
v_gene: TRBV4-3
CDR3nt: TGCGCCAGCAGCCAAGAGGCCGGGAGCACTGAAGCTTTCTTT
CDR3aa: CASSQEAGSTEAFF

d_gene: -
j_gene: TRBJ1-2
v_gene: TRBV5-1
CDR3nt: TGCGCCAGCAGCTTGGAAGGGGGTTTTGGCTACACCTTC
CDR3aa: CASSLEGGFGYTF

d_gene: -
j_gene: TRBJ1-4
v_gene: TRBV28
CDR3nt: TGTGCCAGCAGTGTAGACAGGAGAGAAAAACTGTTTTTT
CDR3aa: CASSVDRREKLFF

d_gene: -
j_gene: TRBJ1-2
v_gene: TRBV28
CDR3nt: TGTGCCAGCAGTCCAACCCCGCTGCAGGGTTATGGCTACACCTTC
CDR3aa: CASSPTPLQGYGYTF

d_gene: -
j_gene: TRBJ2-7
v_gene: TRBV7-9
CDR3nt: TGTGCCAGCAGCCTCACTACCTACGAGCAGTACTTC
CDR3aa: CASSLTTYEQYF

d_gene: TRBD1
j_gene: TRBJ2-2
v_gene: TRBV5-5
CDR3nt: TGTGCCAGCAGCTTGGGGGGACAGCAGAACACCGGGGAGCTGTTTTTT
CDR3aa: CASSLGGQQNTGELFF

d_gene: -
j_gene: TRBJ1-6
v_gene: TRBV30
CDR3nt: TGTGCCTGGAGTGTACTGGAGGGTTCACCCCTCCACTTT
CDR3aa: CAWSVLEGSPLHF

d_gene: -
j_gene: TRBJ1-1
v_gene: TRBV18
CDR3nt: TGTGCCAGCTCACCAATAGCAGGGGCCACTGAAGCTTTCTTT
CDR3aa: CASSPIAGATEAFF

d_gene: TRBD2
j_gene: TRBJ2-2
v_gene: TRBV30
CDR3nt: TGTGCCTGGAGTCCTGCTAGCGGGGGGGCCGACGGGGAGCTGTTTTTT
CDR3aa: CAWSPASGGADGELFF

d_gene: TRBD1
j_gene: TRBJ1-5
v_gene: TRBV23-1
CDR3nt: TGCGCCAGCAGTCCAGGGGGCGATCAGCCCCAGCATTTT
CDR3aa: CASSPGGDQPQHF

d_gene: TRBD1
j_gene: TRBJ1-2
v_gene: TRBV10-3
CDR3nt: TGTGCCATCAGTGAGTCAGGGACAGGCTTGATCTTGTATGGCTACACCTTC
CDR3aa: CAISESGTGLILYGYTF

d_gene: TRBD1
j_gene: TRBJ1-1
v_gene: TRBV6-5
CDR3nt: TGTGCCAGCAGTTACTCAGGACAGGGGGCGCGTGCTCAAGCTTTCTTT
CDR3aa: CASSYSGQGARAQAFF

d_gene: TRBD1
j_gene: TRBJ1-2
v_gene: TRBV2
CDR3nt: TGTGCCAGCAGCTTGACAGGGTTTGACTATGGCTACACCTTC
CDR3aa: CASSLTGFDYGYTF

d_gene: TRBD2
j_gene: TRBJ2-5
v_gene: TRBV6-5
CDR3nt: TGTGCCAGCAGTTTGGGGACTAGCGGGGGGGAGACCCAGTACTTC
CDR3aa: CASSLGTSGGETQYF

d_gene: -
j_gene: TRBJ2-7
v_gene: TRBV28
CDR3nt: TGTGCCAGCAGTCTTCCGGACACGAGCTCCTACGAGCAGTACTTC
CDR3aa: CASSLPDTSSYEQYF

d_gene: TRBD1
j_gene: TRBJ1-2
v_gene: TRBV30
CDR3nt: TGTGCCTGGAGTGTACTTGGGGCAGGGGGCAATGGCTACACCTTC
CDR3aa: CAWSVLGAGGNGYTF